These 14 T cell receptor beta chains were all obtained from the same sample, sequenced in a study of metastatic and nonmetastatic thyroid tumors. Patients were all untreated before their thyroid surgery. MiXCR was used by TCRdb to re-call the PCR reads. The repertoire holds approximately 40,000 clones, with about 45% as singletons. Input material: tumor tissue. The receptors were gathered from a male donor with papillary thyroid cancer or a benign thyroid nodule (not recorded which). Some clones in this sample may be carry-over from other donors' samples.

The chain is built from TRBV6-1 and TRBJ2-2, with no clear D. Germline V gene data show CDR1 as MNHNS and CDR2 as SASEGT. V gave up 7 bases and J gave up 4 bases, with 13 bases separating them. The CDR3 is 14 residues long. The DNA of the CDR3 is TGTGCCAGCATCCGGAACACGGGCACCGGGGAGCTGTTTTTT. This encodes CASIRNTGTGELFF.

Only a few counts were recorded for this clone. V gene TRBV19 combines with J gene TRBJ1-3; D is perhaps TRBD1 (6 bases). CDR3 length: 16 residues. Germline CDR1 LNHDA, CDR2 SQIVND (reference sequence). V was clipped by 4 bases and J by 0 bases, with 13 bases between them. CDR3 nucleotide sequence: TGTGCCAGTAGTACCTCCGGGACACTCTCTGGAAACACCATATATTTT. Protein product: CASSTSGTLSGNTIYF.

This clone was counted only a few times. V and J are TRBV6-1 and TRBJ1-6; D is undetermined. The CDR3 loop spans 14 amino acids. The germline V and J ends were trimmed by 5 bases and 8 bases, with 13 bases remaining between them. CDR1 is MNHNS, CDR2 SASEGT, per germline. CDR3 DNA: TGTGCCAGCAGTTGGGTCAGGCCGGATTCACCCCTCCACTTT. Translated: CASSWVRPDSPLHF.

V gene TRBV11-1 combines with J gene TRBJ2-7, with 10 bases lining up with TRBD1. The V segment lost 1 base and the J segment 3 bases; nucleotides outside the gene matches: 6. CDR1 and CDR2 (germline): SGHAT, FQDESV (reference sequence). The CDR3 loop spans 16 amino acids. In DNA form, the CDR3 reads TGTGCCAGCAGCTTAGGAGTGACAGGGGGCAACTACGAGCAGTACTTC. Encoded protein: CASSLGVTGGNYEQYF.

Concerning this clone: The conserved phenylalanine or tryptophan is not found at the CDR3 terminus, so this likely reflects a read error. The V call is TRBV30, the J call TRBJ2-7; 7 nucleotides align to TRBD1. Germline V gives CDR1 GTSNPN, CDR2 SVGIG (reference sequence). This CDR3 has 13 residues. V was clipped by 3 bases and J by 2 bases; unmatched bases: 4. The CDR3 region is CAWSRQGAYEQYS. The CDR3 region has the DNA TGTGCCTGGAGCAGACAGGGCGCCTACGAGCAGTACTCC.

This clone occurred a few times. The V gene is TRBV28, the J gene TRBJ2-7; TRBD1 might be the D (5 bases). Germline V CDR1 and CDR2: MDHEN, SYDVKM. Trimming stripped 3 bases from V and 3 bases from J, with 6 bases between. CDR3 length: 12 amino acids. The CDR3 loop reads CASSFQGYEQYF. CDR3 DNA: TGTGCCAGCAGTTTCCAGGGCTACGAGCAGTACTTC.

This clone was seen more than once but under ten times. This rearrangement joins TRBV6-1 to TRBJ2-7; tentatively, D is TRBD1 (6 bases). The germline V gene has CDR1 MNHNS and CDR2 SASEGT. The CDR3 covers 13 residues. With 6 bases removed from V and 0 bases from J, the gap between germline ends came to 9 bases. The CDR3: CASRGASSYEQYF. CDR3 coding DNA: TGTGCCAGCAGGGGGGCCTCCTCCTACGAGCAGTACTTC.

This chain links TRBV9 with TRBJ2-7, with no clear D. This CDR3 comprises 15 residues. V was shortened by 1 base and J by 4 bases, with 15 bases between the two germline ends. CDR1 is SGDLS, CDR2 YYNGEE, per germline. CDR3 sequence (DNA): TGTGCCAGCAGCGTAAGCCCCACCGAGTGGTACGAGCAGTACTTC. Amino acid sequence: CASSVSPTEWYEQYF.

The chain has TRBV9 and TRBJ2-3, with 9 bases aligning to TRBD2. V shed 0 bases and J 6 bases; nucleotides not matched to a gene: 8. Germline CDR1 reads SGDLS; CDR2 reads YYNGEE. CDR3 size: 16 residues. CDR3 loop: CASSVAEAGGPDTQYF. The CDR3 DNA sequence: TGTGCCAGCAGCGTAGCGGAGGCGGGAGGGCCGGATACGCAGTATTTT.

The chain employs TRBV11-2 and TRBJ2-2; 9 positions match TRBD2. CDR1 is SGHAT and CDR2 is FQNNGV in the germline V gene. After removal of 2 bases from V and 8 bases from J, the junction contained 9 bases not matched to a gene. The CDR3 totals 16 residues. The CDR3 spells CASSLLPWREGGELFF. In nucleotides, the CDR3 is TGTGCCAGCAGCTTACTCCCGTGGCGGGAGGGTGGGGAGCTGTTTTTT.

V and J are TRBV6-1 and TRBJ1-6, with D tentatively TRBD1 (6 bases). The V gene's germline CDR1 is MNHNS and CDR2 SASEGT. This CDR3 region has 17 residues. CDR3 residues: CAARRQGSTTGNSPLHF. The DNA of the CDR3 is TGTGCGGCCCGCAGGCAGGGGTCCACTACCGGTAATTCACCCCTCCACTTT.

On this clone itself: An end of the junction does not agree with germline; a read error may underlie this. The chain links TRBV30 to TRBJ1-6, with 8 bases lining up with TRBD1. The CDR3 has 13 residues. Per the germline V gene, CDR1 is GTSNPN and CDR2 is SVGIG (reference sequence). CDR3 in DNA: TGTTCCTGGGGTGACAGGGGCAATTCACCCCTCCACTTT. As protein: CSWGDRGNSPLHF.

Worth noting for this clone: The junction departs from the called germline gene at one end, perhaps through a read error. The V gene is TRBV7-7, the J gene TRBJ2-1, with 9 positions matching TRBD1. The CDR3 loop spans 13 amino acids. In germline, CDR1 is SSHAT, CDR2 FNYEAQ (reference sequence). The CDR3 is CASSLGTGNEQFF. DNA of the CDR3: TGTGCTAGCAGCTTAGGGACAGGGAATGAGCAGTTCTTC.

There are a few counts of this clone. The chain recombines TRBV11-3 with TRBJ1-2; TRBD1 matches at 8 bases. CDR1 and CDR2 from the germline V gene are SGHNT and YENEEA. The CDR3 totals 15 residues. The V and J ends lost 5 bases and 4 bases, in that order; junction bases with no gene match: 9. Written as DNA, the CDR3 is TGTGCCAGCAGCACCAGGACAGGGAGAACCTATGGCTACACCTTC. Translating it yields CASSTRTGRTYGYTF.